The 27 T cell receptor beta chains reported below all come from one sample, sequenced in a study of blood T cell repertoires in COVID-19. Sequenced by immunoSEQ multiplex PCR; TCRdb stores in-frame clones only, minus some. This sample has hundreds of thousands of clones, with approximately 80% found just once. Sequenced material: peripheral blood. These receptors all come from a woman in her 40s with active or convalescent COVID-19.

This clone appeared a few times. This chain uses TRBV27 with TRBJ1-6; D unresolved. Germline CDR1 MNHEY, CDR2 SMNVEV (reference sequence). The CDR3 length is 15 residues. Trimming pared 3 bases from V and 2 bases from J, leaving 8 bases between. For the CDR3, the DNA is TGTGCCAGCAGTTTCACGGGGACCTATAATTCACCCCTCCACTTT. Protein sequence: CASSFTGTYNSPLHF.

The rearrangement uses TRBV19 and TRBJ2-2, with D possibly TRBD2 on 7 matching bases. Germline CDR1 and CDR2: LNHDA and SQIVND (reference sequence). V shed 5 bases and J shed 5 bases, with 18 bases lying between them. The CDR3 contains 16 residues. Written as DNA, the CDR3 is TGTGCCAGTAGTCCAGCCGGGGGGCGGAGGACCGGGGAGCTGTTTTTT. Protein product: CASSPAGGRRTGELFF.

CDR3 sequence (DNA): TGTGCCAGCTGGACTAGCGGTAAAGAGACCCAGTACTTC. Translating gives CASWTSGKETQYF. The chain joins TRBV2 to TRBJ2-5; 10 bases match TRBD2. The CDR3 extends over 13 amino acids. The V gene's germline CDR1 is SNHLY and CDR2 FYNNEI. V shed 8 bases and J 3 bases; nucleotides not matched to a gene: 3.

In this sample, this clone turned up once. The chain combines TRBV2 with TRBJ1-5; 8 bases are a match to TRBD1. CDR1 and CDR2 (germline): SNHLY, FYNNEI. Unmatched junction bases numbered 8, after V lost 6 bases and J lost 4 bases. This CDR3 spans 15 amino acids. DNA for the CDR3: TGTGCCAGCAGCCCCGGTGGACAGGGTAATCAGCCCCAGCATTTT. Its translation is CASSPGGQGNQPQHF.

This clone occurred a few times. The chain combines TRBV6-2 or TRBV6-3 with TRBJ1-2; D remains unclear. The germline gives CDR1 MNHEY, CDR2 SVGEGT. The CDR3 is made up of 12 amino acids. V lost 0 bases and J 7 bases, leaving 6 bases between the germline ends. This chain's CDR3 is CASSYSGVGYTF. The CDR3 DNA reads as TGTGCCAGCAGTTACTCGGGAGTTGGCTACACCTTC.

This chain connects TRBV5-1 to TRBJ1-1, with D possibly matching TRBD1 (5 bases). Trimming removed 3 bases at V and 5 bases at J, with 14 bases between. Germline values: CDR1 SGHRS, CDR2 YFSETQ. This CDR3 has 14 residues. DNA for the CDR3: TGCGCCAGCAGCTCCATAAGCCCAGGGACTGAAGCTTTCTTT. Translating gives CASSSISPGTEAFF.

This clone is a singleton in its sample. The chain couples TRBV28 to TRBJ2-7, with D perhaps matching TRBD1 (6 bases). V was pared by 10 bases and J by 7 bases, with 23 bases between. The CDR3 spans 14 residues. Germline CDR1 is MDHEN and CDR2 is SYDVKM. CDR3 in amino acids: CANRLQGQLGEQYF. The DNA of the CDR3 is TGTGCCAATCGGCTCCAGGGGCAGCTAGGGGAGCAGTACTTC.

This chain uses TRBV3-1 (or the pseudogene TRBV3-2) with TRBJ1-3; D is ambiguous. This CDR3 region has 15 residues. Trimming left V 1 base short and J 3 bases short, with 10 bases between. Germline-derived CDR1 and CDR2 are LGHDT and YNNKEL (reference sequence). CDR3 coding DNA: TGTGCCAGCAGCCAAGTAACTGTACTTGGAAACACCATATATTTT. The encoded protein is CASSQVTVLGNTIYF.

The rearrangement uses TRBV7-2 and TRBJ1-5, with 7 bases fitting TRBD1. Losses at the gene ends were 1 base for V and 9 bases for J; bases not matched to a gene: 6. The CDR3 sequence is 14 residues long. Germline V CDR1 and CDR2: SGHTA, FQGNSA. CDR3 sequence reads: CASSLEGAPRPQHF. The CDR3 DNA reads TGTGCCAGCAGCTTAGAGGGGGCCCCACGGCCCCAGCATTTT.

CDR3 sequence: CAWSRGGIPYTEAFF. CDR3 sequence (DNA): TGTGCCTGGAGTCGGGGGGGGATCCCCTACACTGAAGCTTTCTTT. This chain uses TRBV30 with TRBJ1-1, with TRBD1 as a possible D gene (5 bases). This CDR3 comprises 15 residues. Trimming removed 2 bases from V and 3 bases from J, with 16 bases in between. Germline CDR1 GTSNPN, CDR2 SVGIG (reference sequence).

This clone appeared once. CDR3 nucleotide sequence: TGTGCCAGCAGCGTAGACCCCGGACAAAGCTCCTACAATGAGCAGTTCTTC. Translated: CASSVDPGQSSYNEQFF. V gene TRBV9 combines with J gene TRBJ2-1; D might be TRBD1 (5 bases). The CDR3 covers 17 residues. Germline V gene lookup returns CDR1 SGDLS and CDR2 YYNGEE. V was shortened by 0 bases and J by 0 bases, with 13 bases between the two germline ends.

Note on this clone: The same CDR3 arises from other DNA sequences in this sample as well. The CDR3 DNA follows: TGTGCCAGCAGCTTGGCAGGGACAGTTTATGGCTACACCTTC. Translating it yields CASSLAGTVYGYTF. The chain carries TRBV5-4 and TRBJ1-2; TRBD1 agrees at 7 bases. V was pared by 0 bases and J by 5 bases, with 4 bases of the junction left unmatched. The CDR3 has 14 residues. CDR1 and CDR2 from the germline V gene are SGHNT and YYREEE (reference sequence).

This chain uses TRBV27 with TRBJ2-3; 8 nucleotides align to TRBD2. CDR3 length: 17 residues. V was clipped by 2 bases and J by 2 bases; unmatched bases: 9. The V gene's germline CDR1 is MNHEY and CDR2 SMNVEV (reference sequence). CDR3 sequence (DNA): TGTGCCAGCAGTTTAAATCCAGCGGGGGACTACACAGATACGCAGTATTTT. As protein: CASSLNPAGDYTDTQYF.

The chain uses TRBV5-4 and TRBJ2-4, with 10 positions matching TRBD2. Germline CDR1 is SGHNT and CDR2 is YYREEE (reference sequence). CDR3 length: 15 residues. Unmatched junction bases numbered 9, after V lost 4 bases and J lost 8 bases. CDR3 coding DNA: TGTGCCAGCAGCGTCGACCTAGCGGGGGCGGACATTCAGTACTTC. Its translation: CASSVDLAGADIQYF.

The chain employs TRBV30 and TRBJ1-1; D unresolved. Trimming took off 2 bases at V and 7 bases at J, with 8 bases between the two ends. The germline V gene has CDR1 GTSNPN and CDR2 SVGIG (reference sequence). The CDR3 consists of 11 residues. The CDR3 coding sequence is TGTGCCTGGAGTCCGGGTGTTGAAGCTTTCTTT. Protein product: CAWSPGVEAFF.

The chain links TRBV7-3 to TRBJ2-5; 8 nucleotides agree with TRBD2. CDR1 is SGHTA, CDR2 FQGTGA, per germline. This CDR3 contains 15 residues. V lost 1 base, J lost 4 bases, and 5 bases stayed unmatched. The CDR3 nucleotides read TGTGCCAGCAGCTTAAGCGGGGGGATACGAGAGACCCAGTACTTC. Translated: CASSLSGGIRETQYF.

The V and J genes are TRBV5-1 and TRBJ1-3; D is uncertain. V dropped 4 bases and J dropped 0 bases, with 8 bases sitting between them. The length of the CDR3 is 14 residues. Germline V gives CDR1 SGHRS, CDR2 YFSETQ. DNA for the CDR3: TGCGCCAGCAGCGAGAGATACTCTGGAAACACCATATATTTT. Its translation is CASSERYSGNTIYF.

CDR3 coding DNA: TGTGCCAGCATCTCCGGGGGGTCTGGAAACACCATATATTTT. Translating gives CASISGGSGNTIYF. The rearrangement links TRBV28 to TRBJ1-3, with D tentatively TRBD1 (5 bases). V was cut by 7 bases and J by 1 base, with 11 bases left in between. The germline V gene has CDR1 MDHEN and CDR2 SYDVKM. This CDR3 has 14 amino acids.

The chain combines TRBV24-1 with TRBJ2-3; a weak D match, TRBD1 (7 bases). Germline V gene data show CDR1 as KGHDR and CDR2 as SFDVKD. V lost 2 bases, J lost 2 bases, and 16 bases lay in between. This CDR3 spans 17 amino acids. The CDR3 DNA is TGTGCCACCAGTGATTGGGGGGCCAGGGGGTTCACAGATACGCAGTATTTT. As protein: CATSDWGARGFTDTQYF.

The CDR3, as DNA: TGTGCCAGCAGGAGGGGACTAGCGGGTTTCCAAGAGACCCAGTACTTC. This codes for CASRRGLAGFQETQYF. The rearrangement uses TRBV11-2 and TRBJ2-5, with 12 bases lining up with TRBD2. Unmatched junction bases numbered 6, after V lost 6 bases and J lost 1 base. Germline-derived CDR1 and CDR2 are SGHAT and FQNNGV. CDR3 length: 16 amino acids.

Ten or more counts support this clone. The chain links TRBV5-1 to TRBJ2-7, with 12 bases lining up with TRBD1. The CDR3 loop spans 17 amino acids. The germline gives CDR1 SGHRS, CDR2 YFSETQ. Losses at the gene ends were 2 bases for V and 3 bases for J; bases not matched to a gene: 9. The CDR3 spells CASSLPGQGAWYYEQYF. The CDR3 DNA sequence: TGCGCCAGCAGCTTACCGGGACAGGGGGCTTGGTACTACGAGCAGTACTTC.

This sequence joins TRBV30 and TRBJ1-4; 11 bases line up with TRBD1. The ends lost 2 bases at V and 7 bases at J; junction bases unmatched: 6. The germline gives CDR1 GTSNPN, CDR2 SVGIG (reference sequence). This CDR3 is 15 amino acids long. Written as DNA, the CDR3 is TGTGCCTGGAGTTTAGGGACAGGGGGGGCTGAAAAACTGTTTTTT. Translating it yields CAWSLGTGGAEKLFF.

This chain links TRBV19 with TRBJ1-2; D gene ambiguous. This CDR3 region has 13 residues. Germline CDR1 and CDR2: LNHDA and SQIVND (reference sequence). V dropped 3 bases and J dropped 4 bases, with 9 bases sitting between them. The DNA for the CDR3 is TGTGCCAGTAGTATCGACATAATCTATGGCTACACCTTC. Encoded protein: CASSIDIIYGYTF.

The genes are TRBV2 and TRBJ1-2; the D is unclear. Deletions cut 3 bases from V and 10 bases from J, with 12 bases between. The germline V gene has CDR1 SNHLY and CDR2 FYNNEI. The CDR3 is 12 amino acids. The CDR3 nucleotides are TGTGCCAGCAGTGAGGGCCAGGTCTACTACACCTTC. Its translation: CASSEGQVYYTF.

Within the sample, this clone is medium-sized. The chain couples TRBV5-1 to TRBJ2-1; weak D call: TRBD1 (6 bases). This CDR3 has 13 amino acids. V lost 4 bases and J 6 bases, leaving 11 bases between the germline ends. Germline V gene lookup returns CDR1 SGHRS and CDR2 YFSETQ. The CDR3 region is CASSADSRNEQFF. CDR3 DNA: TGCGCCAGCAGCGCGGACAGCCGCAATGAGCAGTTCTTC.

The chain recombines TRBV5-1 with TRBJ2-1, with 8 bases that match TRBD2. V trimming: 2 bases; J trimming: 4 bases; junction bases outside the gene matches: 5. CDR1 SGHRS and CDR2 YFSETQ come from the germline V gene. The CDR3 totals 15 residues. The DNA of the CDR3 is TGCGCCAGCAGCTTAAACGGGGGGGCTTACAATGAGCAGTTCTTC. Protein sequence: CASSLNGGAYNEQFF.

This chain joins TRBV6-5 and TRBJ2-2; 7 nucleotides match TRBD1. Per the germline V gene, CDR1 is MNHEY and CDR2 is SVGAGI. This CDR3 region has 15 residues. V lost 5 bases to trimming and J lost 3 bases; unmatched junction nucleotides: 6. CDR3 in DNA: TGTGCCAGCAGTCCCAGGGGGTGGGACACCGGGGAGCTGTTTTTT. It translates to CASSPRGWDTGELFF.